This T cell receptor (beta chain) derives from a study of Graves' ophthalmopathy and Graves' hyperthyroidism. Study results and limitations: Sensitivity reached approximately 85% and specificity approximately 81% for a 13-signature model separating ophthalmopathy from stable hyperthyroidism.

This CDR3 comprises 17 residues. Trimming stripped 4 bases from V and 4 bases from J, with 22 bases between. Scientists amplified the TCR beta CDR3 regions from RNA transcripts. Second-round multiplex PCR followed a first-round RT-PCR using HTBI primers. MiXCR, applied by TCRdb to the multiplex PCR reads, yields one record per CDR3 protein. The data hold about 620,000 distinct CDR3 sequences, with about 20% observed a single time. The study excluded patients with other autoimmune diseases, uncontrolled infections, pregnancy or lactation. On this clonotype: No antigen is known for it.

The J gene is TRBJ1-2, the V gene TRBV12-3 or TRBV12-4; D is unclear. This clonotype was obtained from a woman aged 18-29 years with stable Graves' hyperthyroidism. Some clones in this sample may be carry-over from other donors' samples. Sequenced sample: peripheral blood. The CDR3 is CASSSAPLVPTLYGYTF. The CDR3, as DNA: TGTGCCAGCAGTTCCGCCCCCCTGGTCCCAACTCTCTATGGCTACACCTTC.